This TCR beta chain is from a study of T cells in Graves' hyperthyroidism and ophthalmopathy (dated 2019 in TCRdb). Regarding the complete study: Peripheral blood samples were taken at the time of initial diagnosis, prior to any treatment. To identify TCR V-J signatures that set the groups apart, the researchers used a discovery cohort of 100 patients, made up of about 44 with Graves' ophthalmopathy and 57 with stable Graves' hyperthyroidism. Prospective prediction of ophthalmopathy was tested in an independent validation cohort of 18 to 20 hyperthyroidism patients and 15 to 17 patients who later progressed to ophthalmopathy. The roughly 91 discovery patients were randomly split 7:3 into training and test sets. In addition, the study compared T-cell repertoires in thyroid tissue and in blood from roughly six Graves' hyperthyroidism patients. After sampling, hyperthyroidism patients received methimazole starting at 30 mg daily, and ophthalmopathy patients received high-dose intravenous methylprednisolone. According to the paper, TCR Vbeta CDR3 sequencing was carried out on some 140 peripheral blood samples, which came from around 43 ophthalmopathy, 70 to 80 hyperthyroidism and about 17 progressor patients. What the study reported, not specific to this receptor: Most expanded thyroid clonotypes (frequency above 0.001) were also detected in blood, suggesting blood repertoires may reflect thyroid immune responses. No statistical method was used to set the sample size in advance, and investigators knew the group allocation. In validation, the model predicted progression to ophthalmopathy a median of 6.5 months before onset, with about 71% sensitivity and 72.22% specificity. A model built on a 13 V-J signature distinguished ophthalmopathy from stable hyperthyroidism, reaching 85% to 90% sensitivity and approximately 83% specificity in cross-validation and 80%/75% in testing.

The CDR3 runs 15 amino acids, cysteine and phenylalanine included. The kept DNA is CDR3 alone, 45 bases in frame from the first base. CDR1 and CDR2 (SEHNR, FQNEAQ) derive from the germline V gene (reference sequence). The junction shows trimming of 5 bases on V and 4 bases on J, plus 18 bases between the germline ends. This clonotype was seen repeatedly, ten times or more. Its antigen has not been determined. The sample holds no much larger clone one base away, and base qualities are not on file. Stable Graves' hyperthyroidism was defined as no progression to ophthalmopathy during 18 months of follow-up. Hyperthyroidism patients were newly diagnosed, with disease duration under 2 months, and aged 18 to 65 years. Exclusion was applied to patients with uncontrolled infections, other autoimmune diseases, pregnancy or lactation. Diagnoses relied on clinical symptoms, serum thyroxine and TRAb, thyroid ultrasound and orbital computed tomography. Ficoll-Paque density gradient centrifugation was used to isolate PBMCs from 8 to 10 ml of fresh peripheral blood. Total RNA was extracted with Trizol reagent, and quality was checked on an Agilent 2100 Bioanalyzer.

TCR beta CDR3 regions were amplified from RNA transcripts. The first round of RT-PCR for the TCR CDR3 was performed with the HTBI primer set and the Qiagen OneStep RT-PCR kit. The libraries were constructed in a second round of multiplex PCR and then size-selected and purified. Libraries were sequenced paired-end with 100 bp reads on an Illumina HiSeq2000. On the study's bioinformatics: SOAPnuke was used to process the raw data, with reads discarded if the reads contained adapters or uncalled bases, had a mean Phred below 15, or lacked an exact constant-primer or identifier match. High-quality paired reads were merged with COPE v1.2.5, and unique nucleotide sequences were defined as clonotypes. MiTCR v1.1 was used to align clonotypes to the IMGT TRBV, TRBD and TRBJ reference segments. Analysis was restricted to V-J combinations with a frequency above 0.0001, which covered 98% to 99.2% of repertoires. The TCS score was defined as F50 (clonal expansion) divided by E x V (chaos), with BLOSUM62-based TCRdist calculated between CDR3 peptides within each V-J. Welch's t-statistics and random forest reduced 500 to 550 V-J features to roughly 13, which were used in a naive Bayes classifier (R e1071). TCRdb itself trimmed the public reads at Q25 with fastp, ran MiXCR and retained productive beta chains. Rows with a matching CDR3 protein are joined into one entry that keeps the most common DNA and genes. The V and J calls were determined by TCRdb, not by the authors. The sample has 370,000 or so distinct CDR3 sequences on record, more than 20% of them singletons. The ten largest clones add up to over 70% of the sample.

This TCR was sampled from a man between 50 and 59 years old with Graves' hyperthyroidism. Sequencing was done on a sample of blood. This sequence uses TRBV7-9 and TRBJ2-7; TRBD2 is a weak D gene call, 5 bases matching. The CDR3 region reads CASSHDKPRGYEQYF. At the DNA level, the sequence is TGTGCCAGCAGCCACGACAAACCACGGGGTTACGAGCAGTACTTC.